This T cell receptor (beta chain) was profiled in a study of graft-versus-host responses after intestinal transplantation. In regard to this clone: Its antigen is currently unknown.

TCRdb keeps only in-frame clones here, not all; method: immunoSEQ multiplex PCR. Among tens of thousands of clones listed, about 90% were seen once. With 5 bases removed from V and 6 bases from J, the gap between germline ends came to 22 bases. This CDR3 contains 16 residues. Germline V lookup: CDR1 SEHNR, CDR2 FQNEAQ (reference sequence). The sequence came from a human donor who received an intestinal transplant. The sequencing here drew on unstimulated CD4+ T cells sorted from spleen or lymph node cells, taken before intestinal transplant. The rearrangement uses TRBV7-9 and TRBJ1-1; D ambiguous. The DNA of the CDR3 is TGTGCCAGCAGCGACCGGGTCCAAAGTCCGCTTTCTGAAGCTTTCTTT. Translated, it gives CASSDRVQSPLSEAFF.